Listed here is a single T cell receptor beta chain. This clone's antigen is unknown. Per-base quality was not reported, and no clone a single base away is much larger than it. The data are from a study of shared clonotypes between healthy human individuals (TCRdb year 2020). For the study in its entirety: A couple of women and three men aged 18 to 49 years were included in the cohort. For each donor, CD4 naive and CD4 memory were each given three plates, CD8 naive was given two plates, and CD8 memory was given one plate. The study deeply sequenced blood TCR repertoires of five healthy adults to estimate repertoire size and the extent of clonotype sharing between individuals. To increase sequencing depth and limit assay-specific biases, different laboratories used diverse techniques to prepare libraries and sequence TCR repertoires. Per donor, leukapheresis produced somewhere between about 0.94 and 9.5 billion PBMCs.

General study outcomes and caveats: The small number of donors limited the genetic and exposure-history diversity represented. Across a few donors, about 5.2% of naive CD4, roughly 3.3% of naive CD8, 2.3% of memory CD4, and roughly 0.4% of memory CD8 clonotypes were shared. Only blood was sampled, and tissue TCR repertoires likely differ from those in blood. Based on pairwise subsampling, the degree of clonotype sharing among donors was expected to be affected by sequencing depth. Naive subsets generally had larger estimated clonotype richness than memory subsets did. Rarefaction of sorted-subset datasets indicated incomplete sequencing despite the large sequencing depth. Compared with non-shared clonotypes, the clonotypes found in all four sorted-subset donors had higher generation probabilities.

CDR1 is given as SQVTM and CDR2 as ANQGSEA, both from the germline V gene. V and J lose 3 bases and 5 bases, and a span of 16 bases separates them. The CDR3 spans 14 residues, from the cysteine through the phenylalanine. Just the 42-base CDR3 DNA is kept, in frame starting at base 1. Donors were healthy HIV-negative adults with no recently reported acute infections or vaccinations. Every donor was a Caucasian adult residing in Nashville, Tennessee, USA. CD4+ T cells were enriched through magnetic negative selection, after which naive cells were positively selected on CD45RA and the remaining negative fraction served as the memory subset. Blood was collected by leukapheresis, and PBMCs were isolated by Ficoll-Histopaque density gradient centrifugation and then cryopreserved in liquid nitrogen vapor phase. Analytical flow cytometry was used to check the purity and quantity of every magnetically sorted T cell population. Genomic DNA was isolated from each sorted fraction and quantified by UV absorbance on a Nanodrop 2000c.

Using the deep immunoSEQ assay, multiplex PCR amplified TCR CDR3 regions from genomic DNA. Extracted genomic DNA from each cell subset was spread evenly across all wells of several immunoSEQ 96-well plates, with each plate serving as a replicate. For sorted subsets, 150 to 250 ng genomic DNA, equal to about 30,000 T cell genomes, was loaded into each replicate PCR. Purified libraries were measured with a Qubit 3.0 fluorometer, size-checked on a Bioanalyzer 2100, and measured again with the KAPA Library Quantification kit. A separate single-read 150-cycle Illumina NextSeq 550 flow cell was used to sequence each immunoSEQ 96-well plate. On the study's bioinformatics: Because only junctional sequences without quality scores were contained in the immunoSEQ output, filtering matching that applied to full-length reads could not be performed. Sequences were annotated with PyIR, a Python wrapper for IgBLAST v1.9, using IMGT germline references to assign V/J genes and CDR3. Reads were removed for weak V/J assignments (E-value above 1e-6), missing CDR3, stop codons, out-of-frame junctions, or ambiguous translated residues. V3J clonotypes were defined by identical inferred V gene, J gene, and CDR3 amino acid sequence. The percentage overlap between two repertoires was calculated by dividing the number of shared unique clonotypes by the size of the smaller repertoire. Richness of each repertoire was evaluated using RTK rarefaction, the Chao1 estimator, and Recon v2.1 estimates of unobserved clonotypes. Generation probabilities were computed with OLGA for all TCRbeta clonotypes obtained by the gDNA method from several donors. TCRdb provides this immuneACCESS table in a form limited to in-frame rearrangements. Some clones are lacking; in checked studies, under half of them reflect an unresolved V gene, and why the rest are absent is not known. That table furnishes V, J and clone size, whereas the DNA furnished D and trimming. The sample yields fewer than 1.8 million clones; approximately 98.5% were counted once. 0.36% of the sample lies in the top ten.

The sample was naive CD4+ T cells sorted from blood. The cell subset or site label on this specimen signifies: CD45RA+ positively selected. The chain uses TRBV29-1 and TRBJ2-5; matching of 7 bases hints at TRBD2 as the D gene. This TCR was recovered from a man younger than 45 in good health. The DNA is TGCAGCGTTGAGGGGGCGGGAGTGGGTGAGACCCAGTACTTC. It translates to CSVEGAGVGETQYF.